Presented here are 17 T cell receptor beta chains from one specimen sequenced in a study of long-term antiretroviral therapy in people with HIV. Sequencing used immunoSEQ v3.0 at survey level. Libraries were prepared by immunoSEQ multiplex PCR; TCRdb keeps only in-frame clonotypes and omits some of them. The sample records roughly 30,000 clones, roughly 92% being singletons. Source: unsorted PBMCs, taken 3.1 years after starting antiretroviral therapy. The receptors stem from a man between 18 and 35 years old with HIV.

The V and J genes are TRBV10-1 and TRBJ2-7; TRBD1 agrees at 11 bases. With 9 bases clipped from V and 3 bases from J, the junction kept 4 bases outside the gene matches. This CDR3 comprises 13 residues. Germline values: CDR1 WNHNN, CDR2 SYGVQD (reference sequence). The CDR3 spells CARPGTGGYEQYF. In nucleotides, the CDR3 is TGCGCCAGGCCCGGGACAGGGGGCTACGAGCAGTACTTC.

This sequence joins TRBV29-1 and TRBJ1-1, with D possibly TRBD1 on 6 matching bases. Germline V lookup: CDR1 SQVTM, CDR2 ANQGSEA. The CDR3 runs to 14 residues. With 1 base removed from V and 0 bases from J, the gap between germline ends came to 9 bases. This chain's CDR3 is CSVEAGTLNTEAFF. The CDR3 bases are TGCAGCGTTGAAGCCGGGACACTGAACACTGAAGCTTTCTTT.

CDR3 sequence reads: CASSFNSGGLEQYF. As DNA, the CDR3 is TGTGCCAGCAGTTTCAATAGCGGGGGGCTCGAGCAGTACTTC. The chain is built from TRBV27 and TRBJ2-7; 10 nucleotides agree with TRBD2. The CDR3 is 14 residues long. Germline V lookup: CDR1 MNHEY, CDR2 SMNVEV (reference sequence). V was pared by 3 bases and J by 6 bases, with 5 bases of the junction left unmatched.

CDR3 loop: CASSPTVQEGYTF. DNA of the CDR3: TGCGCCAGCAGCCCCACCGTACAGGAGGGCTACACCTTC. V gene TRBV5-1 combines with J gene TRBJ1-2; tentative D call: TRBD1 (5 bases). V was clipped by 4 bases and J by 8 bases, with 15 bases between them. The CDR3 has 13 residues. Germline loops: CDR1 SGHRS, CDR2 YFSETQ.

This chain's CDR3 is CAISPTTRTDTQYF. The CDR3 bases are TGTGCCATCAGCCCCACCACCCGCACAGATACGCAGTATTTT. The chain couples TRBV10-3 to TRBJ2-3; no reliable D call. This CDR3 spans 14 amino acids. V lost 6 bases to trimming and J lost 1 base, with 11 bases between them. Germline values: CDR1 ENHRY, CDR2 SYGVKD.

The CDR3 loop reads CASSVDLTGMTNEQFF. The CDR3 DNA sequence: TGTGCCAGCAGCGTAGACCTGACAGGCATGACCAATGAGCAGTTCTTC. The chain joins TRBV9 to TRBJ2-1, with D perhaps TRBD1 (6 bases). Looked up from germline, CDR1 is SGDLS and CDR2 is YYNGEE. The CDR3 runs 16 residues. V was pared by 0 bases and J by 6 bases, with 16 bases between.

This chain connects TRBV7-8 to TRBJ2-7, with D possibly being TRBD1 (6 bases). The CDR3 has 13 amino acids. Trimming took 5 bases from V and 3 from J, leaving 11 bases between them. Germline V gene lookup returns CDR1 SGHVS and CDR2 FQNEAQ. The CDR3 protein is CASSRQVRYEQYF. CDR3 bases: TGTGCCAGCAGCCGACAGGTTCGCTACGAGCAGTACTTC.

The chain has TRBV13 and TRBJ2-5; 9 bases agree with TRBD1. The V gene's germline CDR1 is PRHDT and CDR2 FYEKMQ (reference sequence). Germline trimming cut 4 bases from V and 4 bases from J; bases unmatched to any gene: 10. This CDR3 region has 16 residues. The CDR3 spells CASSSRDREVVETQYF. The CDR3 DNA follows: TGTGCCAGCAGCTCCCGGGACAGGGAGGTAGTAGAGACCCAGTACTTC.

This chain uses TRBV7-2 with TRBJ1-4, with 8 positions matching TRBD1. Per germline, CDR1 SGHTA and CDR2 FQGNSA. V was pared by 6 bases and J by 8 bases, with 8 bases of the junction left unmatched. This CDR3 comprises 14 residues. The CDR3 sequence: CASSAAGGYEKLFF. The CDR3 bases are TGTGCCAGCAGTGCCGCAGGGGGCTACGAAAAACTGTTTTTT. Full variable domain (remainder filled in from reference TRBV7-2 and TRBJ1-4): GAGVSQSPSNKVTEKGKDVELRCDPISGHTALYWYRQSLGQGLEFLIYFQGNSAPDKSGLPSDRFSAERTGGSVSTLTIQRTQQEDSAVYLCASSAAGGYEKLFFGSGTQLSVL.

This chain links TRBV29-1 with TRBJ1-2; 8 bases map to TRBD1. The CDR3 spans 14 residues. V shed 4 bases and J 2 bases; nucleotides not matched to a gene: 6. The V gene's germline CDR1 is SQVTM and CDR2 ANQGSEA. The CDR3: CSVVWQGANYGYTF. The DNA of the CDR3 is TGCAGCGTTGTATGGCAGGGGGCCAACTATGGCTACACCTTC.

V usage is TRBV5-6 and J usage is TRBJ2-7; a possible D gene is TRBD1 (5 bases). The CDR3 is 13 amino acids. Looked up from germline, CDR1 is SGHDT and CDR2 is YYEEEE. The V end lost 0 bases, the J end lost 11 bases, and 15 bases lay between the germline ends. CDR3 in amino acids: CASSLGQGKLEYF. The DNA of the CDR3 is TGTGCCAGCAGCTTGGGGCAGGGTAAGTTGGAGTACTTC.

This chain uses TRBV6-1 with TRBJ2-5; D may be TRBD1 (6 bases). The V gene lost 2 bases and the J gene lost 5 bases, with 12 bases spanning the gap. The CDR3 length is 14 residues. Per the germline V gene, CDR1 is MNHNS and CDR2 is SASEGT. The CDR3 DNA reads as TGTGCCAGCAGTGAAAATGGGGGCACGGAGACCCAGTACTTC. This encodes CASSENGGTETQYF.

The chain joins TRBV9 to TRBJ2-3; D ambiguous. Germline values: CDR1 SGDLS, CDR2 YYNGEE. The V end was cut by 4 bases, the J end by 3 bases, with 12 bases between. CDR3 length equals 14 residues. CDR3 region: CASSPPVRTDTQYF. The DNA for the CDR3 is TGTGCCAGCAGCCCCCCGGTTAGAACAGATACGCAGTATTTT.

This clone was detected only a few times. Other nucleotide sequences from this sample produce the same CDR3. The V gene is TRBV4-3, the J gene TRBJ2-5, with 8 bases lining up with TRBD2. The V segment lost 0 bases and the J segment 5 bases; nucleotides outside the gene matches: 2. Germline lookup yields CDR1 LGHNA and CDR2 YSLEER. This CDR3 has 14 amino acids. The CDR3 here is CASSQERGGETQYF. CDR3 DNA: TGCGCCAGCAGCCAAGAACGGGGGGGTGAGACCCAGTACTTC.

V gene TRBV5-1 combines with J gene TRBJ2-7; 8 nucleotides line up with TRBD2. CDR1 is SGHRS, CDR2 YFSETQ, per germline. The CDR3 length is 16 residues. After removal of 5 bases from V and 2 bases from J, the junction contained 12 bases not matched to a gene. CDR3 sequence: CASSPTPGLEAYEQYF. CDR3 bases: TGCGCCAGCAGTCCTACCCCGGGACTAGAGGCCTACGAGCAGTACTTC.

The rearrangement links TRBV6-1 to TRBJ2-7; D not certain. With 1 base removed from V and 9 bases from J, the gap between germline ends came to 13 bases. Germline assignment: CDR1 MNHNS and CDR2 SASEGT. The length of the CDR3 is 13 residues. CDR3: CASSEGEALGQYF. The CDR3 DNA reads TGTGCCAGCAGTGAAGGAGAGGCCCTCGGGCAGTACTTC.

Here the CDR3 reads CASSQEGGTDTQYF. CDR3 DNA sequence: TGTGCCAGCAGCCAAGAAGGAGGCACAGATACGCAGTATTTT. V is TRBV4-2 and J is TRBJ2-3, with D unresolved. The V and J ends lost 0 bases and 1 base respectively, with 5 bases between them. Germline V gene data show CDR1 as LGHNA and CDR2 as YNFKEQ. The CDR3 has 14 residues.